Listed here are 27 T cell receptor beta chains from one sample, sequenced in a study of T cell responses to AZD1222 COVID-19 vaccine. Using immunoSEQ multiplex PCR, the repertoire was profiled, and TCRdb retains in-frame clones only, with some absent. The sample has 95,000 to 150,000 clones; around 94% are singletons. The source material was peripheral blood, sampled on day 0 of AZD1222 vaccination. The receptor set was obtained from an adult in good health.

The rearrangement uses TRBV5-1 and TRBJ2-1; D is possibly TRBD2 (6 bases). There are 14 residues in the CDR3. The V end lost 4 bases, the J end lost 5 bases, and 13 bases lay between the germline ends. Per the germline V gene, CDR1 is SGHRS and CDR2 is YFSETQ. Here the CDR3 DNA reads TGCGCCAGCAGCATCGGGACTGACAACAATGAGCAGTTCTTC. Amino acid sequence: CASSIGTDNNEQFF. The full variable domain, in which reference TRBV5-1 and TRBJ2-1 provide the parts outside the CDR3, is KAGVTQTPRYLIKTRGQQVTLSCSPISGHRSVSWYQQTPGQGLQFLFEYFSETQRNKGNFPGRFSGRQFSNSRSEMNVSTLELGDSALYLCASSIGTDNNEQFFGPGTRLTVL.

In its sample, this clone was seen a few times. CDR3 in amino acids: CASSPWAGTSGDTGELFF. The CDR3 DNA reads as TGTGCCAGCTCACCATGGGCCGGGACTAGCGGGGACACCGGGGAGCTGTTTTTT. The V gene is TRBV18, the J gene TRBJ2-2; TRBD2 matches 13 bases. CDR1 is KGHSH and CDR2 is LQKENI in the germline V gene. This CDR3 comprises 18 residues. With V trimmed by 2 bases and J by 3 bases, 6 bases remained unmatched. Looking up the rest from reference TRBV18 and TRBJ2-2 gives the full variable domain: NAGVMQNPRHLVRRRGQEARLRCSPMKGHSHVYWYRQLPEEGLKFMVYLQKENIIDESGMPKERFSAEFPKEGPSILRIQQVVRGDSAAYFCASSPWAGTSGDTGELFFGEGSRLTVL.

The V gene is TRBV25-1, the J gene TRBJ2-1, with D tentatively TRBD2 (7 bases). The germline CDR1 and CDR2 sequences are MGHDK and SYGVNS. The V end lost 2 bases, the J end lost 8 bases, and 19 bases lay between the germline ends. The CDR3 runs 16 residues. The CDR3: CASSEGGGQYGYEQFF. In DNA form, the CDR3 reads TGTGCCAGCAGTGAAGGCGGGGGCCAATACGGGTATGAGCAGTTCTTC.

CDR3 amino acids: CASSLGRTGLGQPQHF. CDR3 nucleotides: TGTGCCAGCAGCTTAGGGCGGACAGGGTTAGGTCAGCCCCAGCATTTT. The chain recombines TRBV7-2 with TRBJ1-5; 8 nucleotides match TRBD1. V gave up 1 base and J gave up 6 bases; unmatched junction bases: 8. The CDR3 extends over 16 amino acids. The germline gives CDR1 SGHTA, CDR2 FQGNSA.

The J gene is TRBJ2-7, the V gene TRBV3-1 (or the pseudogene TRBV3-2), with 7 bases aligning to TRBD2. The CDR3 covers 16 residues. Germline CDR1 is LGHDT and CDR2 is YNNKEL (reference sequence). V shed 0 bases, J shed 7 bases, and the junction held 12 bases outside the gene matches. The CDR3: CASSQDWRVGEGEQYF. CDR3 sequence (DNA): TGTGCCAGCAGCCAAGATTGGCGGGTGGGGGAGGGTGAGCAGTACTTC.

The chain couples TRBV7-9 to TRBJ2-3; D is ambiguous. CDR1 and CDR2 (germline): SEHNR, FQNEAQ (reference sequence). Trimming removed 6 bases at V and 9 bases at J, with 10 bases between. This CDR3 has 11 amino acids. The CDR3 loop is CASSLAGTQYF. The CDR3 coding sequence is TGTGCCAGCAGTCTTGCCGGAACGCAGTATTTT.

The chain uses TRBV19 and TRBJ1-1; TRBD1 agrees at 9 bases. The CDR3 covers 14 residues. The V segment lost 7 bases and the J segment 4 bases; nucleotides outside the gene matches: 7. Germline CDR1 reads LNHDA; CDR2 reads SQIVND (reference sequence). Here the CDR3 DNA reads TGTGCCAGTACCGTGACAGGGGGTGCCACTGAAGCTTTCTTT. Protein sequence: CASTVTGGATEAFF.

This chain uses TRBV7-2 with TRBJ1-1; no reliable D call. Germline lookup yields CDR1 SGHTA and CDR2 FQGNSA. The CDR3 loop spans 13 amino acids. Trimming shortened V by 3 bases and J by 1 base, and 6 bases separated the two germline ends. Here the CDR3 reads CASSFSGNTEAFF. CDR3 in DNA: TGTGCCAGCAGCTTCTCAGGGAACACTGAAGCTTTCTTT.

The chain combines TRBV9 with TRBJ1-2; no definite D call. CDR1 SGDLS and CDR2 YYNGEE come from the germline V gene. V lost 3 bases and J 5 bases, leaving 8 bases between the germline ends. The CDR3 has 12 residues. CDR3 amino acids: CASSGGGYGYTF. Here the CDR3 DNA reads TGTGCCAGCAGCGGGGGAGGATATGGCTACACCTTC.

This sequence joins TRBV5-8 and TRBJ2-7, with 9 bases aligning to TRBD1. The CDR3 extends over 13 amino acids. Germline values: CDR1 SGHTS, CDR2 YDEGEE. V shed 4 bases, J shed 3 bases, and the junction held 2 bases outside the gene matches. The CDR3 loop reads CASSETGGYEQYF. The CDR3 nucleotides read TGTGCCAGCAGCGAGACAGGGGGCTACGAGCAGTACTTC.

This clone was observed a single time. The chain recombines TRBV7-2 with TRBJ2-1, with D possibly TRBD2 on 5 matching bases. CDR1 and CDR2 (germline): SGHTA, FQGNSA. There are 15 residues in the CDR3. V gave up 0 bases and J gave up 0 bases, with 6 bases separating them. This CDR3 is CASSLAGSSYNEQFF. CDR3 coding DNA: TGTGCCAGCAGCTTAGCTGGGAGCTCCTACAATGAGCAGTTCTTC. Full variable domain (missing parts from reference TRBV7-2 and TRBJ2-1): GAGVSQSPSNKVTEKGKDVELRCDPISGHTALYWYRQSLGQGLEFLIYFQGNSAPDKSGLPSDRFSAERTGGSVSTLTIQRTQQEDSAVYLCASSLAGSSYNEQFFGPGTRLTVL.

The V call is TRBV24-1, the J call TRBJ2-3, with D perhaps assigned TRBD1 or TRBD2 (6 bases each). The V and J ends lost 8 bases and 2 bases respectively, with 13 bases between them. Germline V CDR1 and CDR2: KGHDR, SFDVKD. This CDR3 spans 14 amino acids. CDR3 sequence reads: CATNGGRTTDTQYF. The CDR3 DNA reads TGTGCCACCAACGGGGGCAGAACCACAGATACGCAGTATTTT.

This chain's CDR3 is CASSYDLGHTGELFF. CDR3 in DNA: TGTGCCAGCAGTTACGATCTAGGACACACCGGGGAGCTGTTTTTT. V and J are TRBV6-2 or TRBV6-3 and TRBJ2-2, with D unresolved. CDR3 length: 15 residues. V lost 2 bases to trimming and J lost 3 bases, with 10 bases between them. Germline CDR1 reads MNHEY; CDR2 reads SVGEGT.

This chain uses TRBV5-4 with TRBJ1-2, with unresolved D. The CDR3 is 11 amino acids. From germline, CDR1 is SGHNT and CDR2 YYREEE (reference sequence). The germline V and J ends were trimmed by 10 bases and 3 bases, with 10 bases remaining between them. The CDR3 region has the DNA TGTGCCGCTTCGTCTCACTATGGCTACACCTTC. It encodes CAASSHYGYTF.

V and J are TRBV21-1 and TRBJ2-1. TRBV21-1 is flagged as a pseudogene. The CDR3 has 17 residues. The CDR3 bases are TGTGCCAGCAGCCCTGAGGCACCGGGACCCCTCTACAATGAGCAGTTCTTC. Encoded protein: CASSPEAPGPLYNEQFF.

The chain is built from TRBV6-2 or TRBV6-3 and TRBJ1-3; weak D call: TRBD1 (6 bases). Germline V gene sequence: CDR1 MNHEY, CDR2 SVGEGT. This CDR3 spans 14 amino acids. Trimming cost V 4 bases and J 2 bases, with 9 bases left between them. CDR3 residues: CASSSHRAGNTIYF. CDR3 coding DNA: TGTGCCAGCAGTTCGCACAGGGCTGGAAACACCATATATTTT.

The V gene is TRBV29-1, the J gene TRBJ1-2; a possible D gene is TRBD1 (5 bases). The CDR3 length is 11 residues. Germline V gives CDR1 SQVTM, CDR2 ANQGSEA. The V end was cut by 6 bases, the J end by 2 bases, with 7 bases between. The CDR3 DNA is TGCAGCGTGGGACTCAACTATGGCTACACCTTC. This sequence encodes CSVGLNYGYTF.

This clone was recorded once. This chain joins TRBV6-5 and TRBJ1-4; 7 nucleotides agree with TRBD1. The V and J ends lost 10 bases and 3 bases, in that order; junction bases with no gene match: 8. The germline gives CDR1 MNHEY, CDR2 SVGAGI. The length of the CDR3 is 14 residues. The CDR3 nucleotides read TGTGCCACCAGGCAGGGGGTTGCTAATGAAAAACTGTTTTTT. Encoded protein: CATRQGVANEKLFF.

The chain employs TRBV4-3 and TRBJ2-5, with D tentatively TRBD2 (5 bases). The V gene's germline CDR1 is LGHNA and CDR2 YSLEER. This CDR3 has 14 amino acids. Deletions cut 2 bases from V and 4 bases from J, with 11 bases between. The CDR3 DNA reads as TGCGCCAGCAGCCAACGGCAAGGGAGAGAGACCCAGTACTTC. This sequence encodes CASSQRQGRETQYF.

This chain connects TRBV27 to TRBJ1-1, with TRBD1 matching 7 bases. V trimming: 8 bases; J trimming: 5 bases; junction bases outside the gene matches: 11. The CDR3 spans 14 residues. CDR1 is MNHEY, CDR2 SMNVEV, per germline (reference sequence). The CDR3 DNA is TGTGCCAGCCGCCCGACAGGGAAGAGAACTGAAGCTTTCTTT. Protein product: CASRPTGKRTEAFF.

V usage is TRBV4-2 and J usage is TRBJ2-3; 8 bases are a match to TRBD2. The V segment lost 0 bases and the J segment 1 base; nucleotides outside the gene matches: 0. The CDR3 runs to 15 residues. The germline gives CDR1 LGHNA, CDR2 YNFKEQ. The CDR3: CASSQEAGGTDTQYF. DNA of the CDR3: TGTGCCAGCAGCCAAGAAGCGGGGGGCACAGATACGCAGTATTTT.

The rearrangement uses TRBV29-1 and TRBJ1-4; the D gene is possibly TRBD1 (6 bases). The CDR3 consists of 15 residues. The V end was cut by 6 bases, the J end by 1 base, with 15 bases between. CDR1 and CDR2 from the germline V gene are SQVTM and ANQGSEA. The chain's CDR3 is CSVQGGGRTNEKLFF. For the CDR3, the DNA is TGCAGCGTCCAAGGGGGGGGCAGAACTAATGAAAAACTGTTTTTT.

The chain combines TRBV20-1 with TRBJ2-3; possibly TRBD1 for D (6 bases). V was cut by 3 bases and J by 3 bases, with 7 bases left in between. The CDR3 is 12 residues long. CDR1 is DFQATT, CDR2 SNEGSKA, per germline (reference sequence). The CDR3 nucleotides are TGCAGTGCTAGTACAGGGACAGATACGCAGTATTTT. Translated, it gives CSASTGTDTQYF.

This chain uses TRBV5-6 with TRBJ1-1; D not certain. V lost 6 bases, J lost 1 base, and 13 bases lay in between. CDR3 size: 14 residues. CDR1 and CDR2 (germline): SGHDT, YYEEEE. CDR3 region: CASMMGTSNTEAFF. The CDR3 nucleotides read TGTGCCAGCATGATGGGCACATCGAACACTGAAGCTTTCTTT. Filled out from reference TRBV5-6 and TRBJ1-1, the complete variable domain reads DAGVTQSPTHLIKTRGQQVTLRCSPKSGHDTVSWYQQALGQGPQFIFQYYEEEERQRGNFPDRFSGHQFPNYSSELNVNALLLGDSALYLCASMMGTSNTEAFFGQGTRLTVV.

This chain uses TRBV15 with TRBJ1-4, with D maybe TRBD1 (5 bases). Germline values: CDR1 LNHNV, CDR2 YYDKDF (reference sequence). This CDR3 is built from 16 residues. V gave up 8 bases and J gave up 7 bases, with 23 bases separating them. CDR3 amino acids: CATYTGGTAGREKLFF. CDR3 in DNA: TGTGCCACCTATACTGGGGGTACGGCTGGTCGTGAAAAACTGTTTTTT.

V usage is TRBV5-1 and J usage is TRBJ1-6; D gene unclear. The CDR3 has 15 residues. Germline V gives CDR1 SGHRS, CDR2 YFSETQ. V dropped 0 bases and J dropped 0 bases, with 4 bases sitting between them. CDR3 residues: CASSLGHSYNSPLHF. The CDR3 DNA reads TGCGCCAGCAGCTTGGGACACTCCTATAATTCACCCCTCCACTTT.

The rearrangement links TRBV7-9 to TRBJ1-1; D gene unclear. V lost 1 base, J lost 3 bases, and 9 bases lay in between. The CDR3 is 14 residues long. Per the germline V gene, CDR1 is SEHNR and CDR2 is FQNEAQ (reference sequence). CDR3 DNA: TGTGCCAGCAGCTTAGGTTGGAGGGACACTGAAGCTTTCTTT. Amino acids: CASSLGWRDTEAFF.